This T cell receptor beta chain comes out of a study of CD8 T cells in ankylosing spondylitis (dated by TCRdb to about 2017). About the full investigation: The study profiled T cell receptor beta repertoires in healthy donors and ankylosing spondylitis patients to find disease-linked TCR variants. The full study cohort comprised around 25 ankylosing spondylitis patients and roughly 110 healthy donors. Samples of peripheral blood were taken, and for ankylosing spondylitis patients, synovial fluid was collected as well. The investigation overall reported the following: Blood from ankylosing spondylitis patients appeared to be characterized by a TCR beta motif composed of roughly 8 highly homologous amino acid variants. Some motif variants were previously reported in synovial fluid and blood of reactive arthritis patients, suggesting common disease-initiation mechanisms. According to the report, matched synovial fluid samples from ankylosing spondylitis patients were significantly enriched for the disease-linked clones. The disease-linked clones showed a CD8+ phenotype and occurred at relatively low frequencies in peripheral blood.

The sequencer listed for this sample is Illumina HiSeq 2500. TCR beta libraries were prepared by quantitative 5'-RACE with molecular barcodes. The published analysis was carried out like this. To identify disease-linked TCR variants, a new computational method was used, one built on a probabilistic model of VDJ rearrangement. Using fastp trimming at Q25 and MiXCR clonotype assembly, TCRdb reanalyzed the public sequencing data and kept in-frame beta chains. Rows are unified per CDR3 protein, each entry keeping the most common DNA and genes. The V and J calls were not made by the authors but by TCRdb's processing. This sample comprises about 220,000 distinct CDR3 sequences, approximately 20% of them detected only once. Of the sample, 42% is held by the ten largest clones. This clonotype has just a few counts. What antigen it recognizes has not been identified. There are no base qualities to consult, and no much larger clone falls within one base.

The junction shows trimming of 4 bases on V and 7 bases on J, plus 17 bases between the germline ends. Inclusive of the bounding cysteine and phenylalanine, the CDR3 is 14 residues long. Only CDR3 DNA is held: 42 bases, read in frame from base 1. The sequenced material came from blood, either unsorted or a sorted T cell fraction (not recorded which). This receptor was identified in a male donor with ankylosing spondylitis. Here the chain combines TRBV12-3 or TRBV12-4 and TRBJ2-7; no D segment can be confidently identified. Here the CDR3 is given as CASSSTLPPVEQYF. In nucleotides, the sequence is TGTGCCAGCAGTTCGACCCTTCCGCCGGTGGAGCAGTACTTC.